The present T cell receptor beta chain was sequenced within a study of CD8+CD57+ T cells in acquired aplastic anemia. The TCR beta profiling, which covered VDJ combination and CDR3 sequence, was carried out using genomic DNA as the template. TCRdb fed the reads into MiXCR, producing one record per CDR3 protein. Of about 180,000 distinct CDR3 sequences listed, 40% to 55% are singletons. The CDR3 spans 15 residues. Trimming cost V 5 bases and J 5 bases; bases outside gene matches: 12. In germline, CDR1 is SGHRS, CDR2 YFSETQ. What was sequenced was sorted CD4+, CD8+, or CD8+CD57+ T cells (not recorded which) from PBMCs. The receptor was derived from a human donor in good health. This rearrangement joins TRBV5-1 to TRBJ2-7, with TRBD1 identical over 8 bases. In DNA form, the CDR3 reads TGCGCCAGCAGTTCCCCTCCGGACAGGGTACACGAGCAGTACTTC. Its translation is CASSSPPDRVHEQYF.